This T cell receptor (beta chain) comes out of a study of T-cell memory formation after mild COVID-19. Using its own MiXCR run on the 5' RACE reads, TCRdb lists one record per CDR3 protein. Of some 250,000 distinct CDR3 sequences detected, over 9% appear once; the ten largest clones hold around 21%. Notes on this clonotype: Its antigen is currently unknown.

Overall study results and limits: In pre-infection memory, a portion of responding clones appeared, which suggested that cross-reactive memory joined. The SARS-CoV-2 specificity of second-wave clones reaching peak at day 37 remained unverified.

V lost 4 bases and J 3 bases, leaving 7 bases between the germline ends. The CDR3 runs to 13 residues. The germline V gene has CDR1 MNHNY and CDR2 SVGAGI (reference sequence). This TCR derives from a man younger than 30 who had mild COVID-19 (a few samples of this study predate the infection). Cell type and time point are not known. Sequenced material: PBMCs or a T cell subset sorted from them (not recorded which). V gene TRBV6-6 combines with J gene TRBJ2-1; D gene ambiguous. The CDR3 nucleotides read TGTGCCAGCAGTTGGGAAGACTACAATGAGCAGTTCTTC. Translation gives CASSWEDYNEQFF.